This T cell receptor (beta chain) was sequenced in a study of OX40 agonist ivuxolimab in advanced cancers. The wider study: Partial responses were recorded for three patients, including one with hepatocellular carcinoma and two with cutaneous melanoma. The study's findings and limits: Clonal expansion by week 6 occurred in CD4+ and CD8+ blood T cells (at 0.1 to 3.0 mg/kg).

Enrollment shut out patients with autoimmune disease history or systemic immunosuppression. Libraries were prepared by immunoSEQ multiplex PCR; TCRdb keeps only in-frame clonotypes and omits some of them. The table has 70,000 or so clones, roughly 87% seen once. With regard to this clone: Its matching antigen is unknown.

V shed 5 bases, J shed 6 bases, and the junction held 6 bases outside the gene matches. The CDR3 is 15 amino acids. CDR1 is SGHTA and CDR2 is FQGNSA in the germline V gene. The material was CD4+ or CD8+ T cells sorted from blood, obtained in a trial of the OX40 agonist ivuxolimab. The TCR comes from an adult with an advanced solid tumor such as melanoma, head and neck, liver or kidney cancer. This chain joins TRBV7-2 and TRBJ2-2; 10 nucleotides align to TRBD2. The CDR3 nucleotides are TGTGCCAGCAGCACCTATAGCGGGGGGCCCGGGGAGCTGTTTTTT. This gives the protein CASSTYSGGPGELFF.